This note documents a single TCR beta chain sequence. Its specificity is not known. These data are taken from a study of T cell responses to AZD1222 COVID-19 vaccine. Study-wide points: Seropositive at baseline were only a handful of AZD1222 recipients. Donors were mostly white British, more females; clonal diversity possibly underestimated.

Here immunoSEQ multiplex PCR was the method, and the copy in TCRdb shows in-frame clones only, minus some. The data hold about 140,000 clones, with 85% to 95% observed a single time. This CDR3 has 12 residues. Trimming stripped 2 bases from V and 2 bases from J, with 7 bases between. Per germline, CDR1 GTSNPN and CDR2 SVGIG (reference sequence). The receptor comes from an adult in good health. The rearrangement uses TRBV30 and TRBJ2-7, with D unresolved. The input for sequencing was peripheral blood, taken on day 0 of AZD1222 vaccination. CDR3 DNA: TGTGCCTGGAGTAGGAAGCCCTACGAGCAGTACTTC. Protein product: CAWSRKPYEQYF.